This T cell receptor (beta chain) was obtained from a study of blood T cell repertoires in COVID-19. The overall study: The cDNA or gDNA used as material had been derived from T cells, B-cell-depleted T cells, or PBMCs.

Using immunoSEQ multiplex PCR, the repertoire was profiled, and TCRdb retains in-frame clones only, with some absent. Altogether 95,000 to 100,000 clones are present, 70% to 85% being singletons, with the ten largest covering roughly a sixth. This clone was observed once. The sequenced material came from peripheral blood. The receptor comes from a woman between 55 and 75 years old with acute or convalescent COVID-19.

CDR3: CAWDGSGVRWPQYF. In DNA, the CDR3 is TGTGCCTGGGATGGTAGCGGGGTCAGGTGGCCCCAGTACTTC. This chain joins TRBV30 and TRBJ2-5; 8 bases match TRBD2. This CDR3 has 14 amino acids. CDR1 and CDR2 from the germline V gene are GTSNPN and SVGIG (reference sequence). J lost 9 bases, V lost 5 bases, and 14 bases had no gene match.